What follows are 24 T cell receptor beta chains derived from one specimen sequenced in a study of CD8 T cells in ankylosing spondylitis. From the 5' RACE reads, TCRdb called clonotypes with MiXCR, one entry per CDR3 protein. The sample holds 150,000 to 200,000 distinct CDR3 sequences, about 16% seen once. Specimen: blood, either unsorted or a sorted T cell fraction (not recorded which). These receptors were obtained from a male donor with ankylosing spondylitis or in good health (not recorded which).

The rearrangement uses TRBV12-3 or TRBV12-4 and TRBJ1-5; no firm D call. This CDR3 region has 16 residues. The V and J ends lost 6 bases and 1 base respectively, with 16 bases between them. CDR3 DNA: TGTGCCAGCAGCCCTCAAAGGTCCAAGAGCAATCAGCCCCAGCATTTT. Residues: CASSPQRSKSNQPQHF.

The chain employs TRBV30 and TRBJ2-2; tentatively, D is TRBD2 (5 bases). Germline V CDR1 and CDR2: GTSNPN, SVGIG (reference sequence). Deletions cut 5 bases from V and 0 bases from J, with 7 bases between. The CDR3 extends over 13 amino acids. The CDR3 DNA follows: TGTGCCTGGGCCGGGACGAACACCGGGGAGCTGTTTTTT. It is translated as CAWAGTNTGELFF.

This clonotype was counted ten times or more. The chain has TRBV11-1 and TRBJ2-1; TRBD2 is a possible D gene (6 bases). V was clipped by 0 bases and J by 7 bases, with 10 bases between them. CDR1 SGHAT and CDR2 FQDESV come from the germline V gene (reference sequence). The CDR3 totals 14 residues. In DNA, the CDR3 is TGTGCCAGCAGCTTAGCGGGAGGAAGAAATGAGCAGTTCTTC. This gives the protein CASSLAGGRNEQFF.

This clonotype has a count of ten or more. The rearrangement links TRBV5-1 to TRBJ2-1; D might be TRBD2 (6 bases). The germline V gene has CDR1 SGHRS and CDR2 YFSETQ. With 2 bases removed from V and 5 bases from J, the gap between germline ends came to 8 bases. The CDR3 spans 13 residues. The CDR3 loop reads CASSFGGDNEQFF. The CDR3 DNA reads TGCGCCAGCAGCTTCGGGGGAGACAATGAGCAGTTCTTC.

This clonotype occurred many times. The genes are TRBV20-1 and TRBJ1-5, with 7 positions matching TRBD1. The J segment lost 7 bases and the V segment lost 2 bases, leaving 2 bases of the junction unmatched. Germline values: CDR1 DFQATT, CDR2 SNEGSKA (reference sequence). This CDR3 contains 12 residues. The CDR3 DNA is TGCAGTGCTAGACAGGGGGGGCAGCCCCAGCATTTT. As protein: CSARQGGQPQHF.

The sample holds a few counts of this clonotype. V gene TRBV11-2 combines with J gene TRBJ2-1; D may correspond to TRBD1 or TRBD2 (6 bases each). From germline, CDR1 is SGHAT and CDR2 FQNNGV. CDR3 length: 14 residues. V shed 4 bases and J shed 4 bases, with 11 bases lying between them. The CDR3 region has the DNA TGTGCCAGCAGCTCACTAGGGGGGTACAATGAGCAGTTCTTC. It encodes CASSSLGGYNEQFF. Based on the CDR3 plus reference TRBV11-2 and TRBJ2-1, the full variable domain is EAGVAQSPRYKIIEKRQSVAFWCNPISGHATLYWYQQILGQGPKLLIQFQNNGVVDDSQLPKDRFSAERLKGVDSTLKIQPAKLEDSAVYLCASSSLGGYNEQFFGPGTRLTVL.

This clonotype was observed at least ten times. The chain combines TRBV9 with TRBJ2-5, with D perhaps TRBD1 (7 bases). CDR1 SGDLS and CDR2 YYNGEE come from the germline V gene. The CDR3 has 14 amino acids. V was cut by 4 bases and J by 4 bases, with 14 bases left in between. Written as DNA, the CDR3 is TGTGCCAGCAGCCCCATCCAGGGGGGAGAGACCCAGTACTTC. Encoded protein: CASSPIQGGETQYF.

The chain couples TRBV5-1 to TRBJ2-7; D is perhaps TRBD2 (6 bases). V shed 5 bases and J shed 7 bases, with 19 bases lying between them. CDR1 is SGHRS and CDR2 is YFSETQ in the germline V gene. The CDR3 is made up of 14 amino acids. The CDR3 here is CASRHRESSVEQYF. The CDR3 bases are TGCGCCAGCAGACACCGGGAGTCATCGGTAGAGCAGTACTTC.

V and J are TRBV27 and TRBJ2-7; D is ambiguous. This CDR3 spans 14 amino acids. V lost 3 bases and J lost 7, with 16 bases in between. Germline lookup yields CDR1 MNHEY and CDR2 SMNVEV (reference sequence). CDR3 DNA: TGTGCCAGCAGTTTTCGACGAAGTGCCTGGGAGCAGTACTTC. It specifies CASSFRRSAWEQYF.

This clonotype appeared many times. The rearrangement joins TRBV9 to TRBJ2-5; 9 positions agree with TRBD2. The germline gives CDR1 SGDLS, CDR2 YYNGEE. V dropped 2 bases and J dropped 5; count of bases not matched to a gene: 10. The CDR3 contains 16 residues. In DNA, the CDR3 is TGTGCCAGCAGCGTTTTTGGTAGCGGGAGCCCTGAGACCCAGTACTTC. The encoded protein is CASSVFGSGSPETQYF.

This rearrangement joins TRBV20-1 to TRBJ1-1; D remains ambiguous. Deletions cut 4 bases from V and 5 bases from J, with 20 bases between. The germline gives CDR1 DFQATT, CDR2 SNEGSKA (reference sequence). The CDR3 is made up of 15 amino acids. The CDR3: CSATQNGRVRTEAFF. CDR3 DNA sequence: TGCAGTGCTACCCAGAATGGGAGAGTGCGGACTGAAGCTTTCTTT.

This clonotype was detected many times. V gene TRBV19 combines with J gene TRBJ1-2, with D tentatively TRBD1 (6 bases). From germline, CDR1 is LNHDA and CDR2 SQIVND (reference sequence). Trimming stripped 4 bases from V and 5 bases from J, with 17 bases between. The CDR3 loop spans 15 amino acids. The DNA for the CDR3 is TGTGCCAGTAGTACCCGACGGACAGCCCATTATGGCTACACCTTC. Translated, it gives CASSTRRTAHYGYTF. Full variable domain (missing parts from reference TRBV19 and TRBJ1-2): DGGITQSPKYLFRKEGQNVTLSCEQNLNHDAMYWYRQDPGQGLRLIYYSQIVNDFQKGDIAEGYSVSREKKESFPLTVTSAQKNPTAFYLCASSTRRTAHYGYTFGSGTRLTVV.

This clonotype was observed a few times. J is TRBJ2-5 and V is TRBV7-6; a possible D gene is TRBD2 (6 bases). The CDR3 consists of 13 residues. The V end was cut by 6 bases, the J end by 0 bases, with 8 bases between. Germline V CDR1 and CDR2: SGHVS, FNYEAQ. The CDR3 sequence is CASSWGDQETQYF. The CDR3 DNA sequence: TGTGCCAGCAGTTGGGGGGACCAAGAGACCCAGTACTTC.

This clonotype was observed at least ten times. The J gene is TRBJ2-2, the V gene TRBV12-3 or TRBV12-4, with TRBD2 matching 8 bases. The CDR3 contains 16 residues. V shed 4 bases, J shed 0 bases, and the junction held 4 bases outside the gene matches. This CDR3 reads CASSSQRGPNTGELFF. Here the CDR3 DNA reads TGTGCCAGCAGTTCCCAGCGGGGGCCGAACACCGGGGAGCTGTTTTTT.

This clonotype was seen many times. The chain carries TRBV5-1 and TRBJ2-7; D ambiguous. Germline V gene data show CDR1 as SGHRS and CDR2 as YFSETQ. The germline V and J ends were trimmed by 3 bases and 3 bases, with 4 bases remaining between them. The CDR3 contains 11 residues. The CDR3 spells CASSSDYEQYF. CDR3 coding DNA: TGCGCCAGCAGCTCCGACTACGAGCAGTACTTC.

Many counts were recorded for this clonotype. Written as DNA, the CDR3 is TGTGCCACCCAAGACAGGGGTTCCTCGCGGGAGCAGTACTTC. Translated: CATQDRGSSREQYF. The chain uses TRBV24-1 and TRBJ2-7; the match to TRBD1 covers 8 bases. This CDR3 is 14 amino acids long. The germline V gene encodes CDR1 KGHDR and CDR2 SFDVKD. V shed 9 bases, J shed 7 bases, and the junction held 13 bases outside the gene matches.

This clonotype was counted many times. V gene TRBV20-1 combines with J gene TRBJ2-2; perhaps TRBD2 as D (6 bases). Per germline, CDR1 DFQATT and CDR2 SNEGSKA (reference sequence). CDR3 length: 13 residues. V gave up 3 bases and J gave up 5 bases, with 10 bases separating them. The CDR3 loop reads CSASGSRTGELFF. The CDR3 DNA reads as TGCAGTGCTAGCGGGAGTAGGACCGGGGAGCTGTTTTTT.

This clonotype appeared many times. The V call is TRBV4-1, the J call TRBJ2-3; TRBD2 might be the D (5 bases). V lost 1 base to trimming and J lost 3 bases, with 11 bases between them. The germline V gene has CDR1 MGHRA and CDR2 YSYEKL. This CDR3 region has 15 residues. The CDR3 DNA sequence: TGCGCCAGCAGCCAAGTGTTACTAGGAACAGATACGCAGTATTTT. Encoded protein: CASSQVLLGTDTQYF.

This clonotype was seen more than once but under ten times. V is TRBV5-1 and J is TRBJ2-7; D might be TRBD1 (6 bases). This CDR3 has 14 amino acids. CDR1 SGHRS and CDR2 YFSETQ come from the germline V gene. V lost 4 bases, J lost 2 bases, and 13 bases lay in between. The CDR3 protein is CASSLTGSTYEQYF. CDR3 sequence (DNA): TGCGCCAGCAGCCTGACAGGCTCAACCTACGAGCAGTACTTC.

The chain combines TRBV28 with TRBJ2-7; TRBD2 might be the D (5 bases). CDR3 length equals 14 residues. Trimming shortened V by 6 bases and J by 6 bases, and 18 bases separated the two germline ends. Germline V gene sequence: CDR1 MDHEN, CDR2 SYDVKM. CDR3 coding DNA: TGTGCCAGCAGCCCCTCCCGGGATTCTAGCGAGCAGTACTTC. Protein product: CASSPSRDSSEQYF.

In this sample, this clonotype turned up many times. The chain carries TRBV29-1 and TRBJ2-3, with 7 bases identical to TRBD1. CDR3 length equals 13 residues. J gave up 2 bases and V 3 bases, and 2 bases lay outside the gene matches. The V gene's germline CDR1 is SQVTM and CDR2 ANQGSEA. The CDR3 reads CSVEGTVTDTQYF. The CDR3, as DNA: TGCAGCGTTGAGGGGACAGTCACAGATACGCAGTATTTT.

This chain links TRBV29-1 with TRBJ2-7; 7 bases are a match to TRBD2. Trimming took 4 bases from V and 6 from J; bases not matched to a gene: 6. The CDR3 length is 12 residues. CDR1 SQVTM and CDR2 ANQGSEA come from the germline V gene. CDR3 loop: CSVGSSGVEQYF. The CDR3, as DNA: TGCAGCGTTGGGTCCAGCGGGGTCGAGCAGTACTTC.

This clonotype was counted only a few times. V and J are TRBV3-1 and TRBJ2-2; D unclear. Germline-derived CDR1 and CDR2 are LGHDT and YNNKEL (reference sequence). This CDR3 is 13 amino acids long. This CDR3 is CAVRPTEIGELFF. The CDR3 nucleotides are TGTGCGGTACGTCCCACCGAGATCGGGGAGCTGTTTTTT.

There are a few counts of this clonotype. The rearrangement uses TRBV10-2 and TRBJ1-2; possible D gene TRBD1, 6 bases. Germline CDR1 reads WSHSY; CDR2 reads SAAADI. The length of the CDR3 is 15 residues. Trimming left V 2 bases short and J 2 bases short, with 12 bases between. CDR3 protein: CASSERDTYNYGYTF. CDR3 DNA sequence: TGCGCCAGCAGTGAGCGGGACACCTACAACTATGGCTACACCTTC.